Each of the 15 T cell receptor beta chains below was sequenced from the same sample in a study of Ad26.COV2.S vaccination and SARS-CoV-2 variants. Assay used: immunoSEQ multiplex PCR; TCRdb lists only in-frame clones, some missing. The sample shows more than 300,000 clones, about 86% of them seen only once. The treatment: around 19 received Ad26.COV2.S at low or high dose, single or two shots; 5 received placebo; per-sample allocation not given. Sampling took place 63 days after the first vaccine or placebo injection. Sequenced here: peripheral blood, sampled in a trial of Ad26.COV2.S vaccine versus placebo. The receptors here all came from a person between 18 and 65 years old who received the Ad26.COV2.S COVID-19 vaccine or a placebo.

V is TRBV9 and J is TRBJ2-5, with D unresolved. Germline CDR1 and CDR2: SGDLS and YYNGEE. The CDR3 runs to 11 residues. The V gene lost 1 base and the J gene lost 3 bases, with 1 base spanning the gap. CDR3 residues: CASSVKETQYF. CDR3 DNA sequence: TGTGCCAGCAGCGTAAAAGAGACCCAGTACTTC.

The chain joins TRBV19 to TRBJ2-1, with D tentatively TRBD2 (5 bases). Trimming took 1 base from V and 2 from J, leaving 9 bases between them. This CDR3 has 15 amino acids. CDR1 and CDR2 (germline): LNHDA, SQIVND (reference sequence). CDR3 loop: CASSIGGLTYNEQFF. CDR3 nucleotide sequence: TGTGCCAGTAGTATAGGCGGGCTTACCTACAATGAGCAGTTCTTC.

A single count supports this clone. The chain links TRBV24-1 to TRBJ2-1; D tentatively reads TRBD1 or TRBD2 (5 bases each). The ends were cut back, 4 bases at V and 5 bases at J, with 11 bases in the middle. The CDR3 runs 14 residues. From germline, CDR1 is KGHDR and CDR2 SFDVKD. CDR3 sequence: CATSDAGTNNEQFF. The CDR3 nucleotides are TGTGCCACCAGTGACGCCGGGACCAACAATGAGCAGTTCTTC.

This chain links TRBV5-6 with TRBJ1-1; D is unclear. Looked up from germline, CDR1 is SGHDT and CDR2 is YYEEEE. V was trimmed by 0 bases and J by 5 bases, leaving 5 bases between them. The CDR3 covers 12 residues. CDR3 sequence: CASSLDRTEAFF. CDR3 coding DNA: TGTGCCAGCAGCTTGGACCGAACTGAAGCTTTCTTT.

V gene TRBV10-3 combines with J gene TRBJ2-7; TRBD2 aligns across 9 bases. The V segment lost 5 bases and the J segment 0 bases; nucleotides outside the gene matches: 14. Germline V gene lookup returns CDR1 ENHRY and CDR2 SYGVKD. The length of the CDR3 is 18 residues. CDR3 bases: TGTGCCATCAGTCCCCTCCGAGGTCAAGCGGGGGGCTCCTACGAGCAGTACTTC. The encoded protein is CAISPLRGQAGGSYEQYF.

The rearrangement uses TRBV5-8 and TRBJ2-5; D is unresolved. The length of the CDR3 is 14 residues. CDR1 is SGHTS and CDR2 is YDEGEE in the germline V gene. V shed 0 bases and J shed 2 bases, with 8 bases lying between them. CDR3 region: CASSLGLIQETQYF. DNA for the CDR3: TGTGCCAGCAGCTTGGGGCTGATTCAAGAGACCCAGTACTTC.

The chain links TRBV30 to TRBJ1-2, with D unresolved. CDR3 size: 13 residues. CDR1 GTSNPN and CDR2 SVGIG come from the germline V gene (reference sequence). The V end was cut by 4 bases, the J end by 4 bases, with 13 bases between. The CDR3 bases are TGTGCCTGGACGCCCCCTGGGAGCTATGGCTACACCTTC. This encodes CAWTPPGSYGYTF.

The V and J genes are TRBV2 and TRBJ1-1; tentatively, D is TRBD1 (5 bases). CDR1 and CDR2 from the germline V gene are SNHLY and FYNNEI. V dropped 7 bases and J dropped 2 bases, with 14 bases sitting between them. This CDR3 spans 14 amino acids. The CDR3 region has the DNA TGTGCCAGCACCAGTTTGAGGGGTAACACTGAAGCTTTCTTT. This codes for CASTSLRGNTEAFF.

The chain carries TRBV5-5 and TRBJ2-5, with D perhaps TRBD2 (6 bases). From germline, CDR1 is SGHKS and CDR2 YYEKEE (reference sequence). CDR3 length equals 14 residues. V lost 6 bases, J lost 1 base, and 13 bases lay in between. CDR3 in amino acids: CASTHPGVQETQYF. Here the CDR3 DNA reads TGTGCCAGCACCCATCCGGGAGTCCAAGAGACCCAGTACTTC.

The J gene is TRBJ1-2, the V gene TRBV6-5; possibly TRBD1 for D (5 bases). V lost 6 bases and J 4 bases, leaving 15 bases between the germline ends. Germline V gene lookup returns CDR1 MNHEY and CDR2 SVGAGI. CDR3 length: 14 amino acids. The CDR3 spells CASSQLGAAYGYTF. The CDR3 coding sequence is TGTGCCAGCAGCCAACTCGGGGCAGCCTATGGCTACACCTTC.

The CDR3 is CASSLTGTAGPDTQYF. In DNA, the CDR3 is TGCGCCAGCAGCTTGACCGGGACGGCGGGACCAGATACGCAGTATTTT. V is TRBV5-1 and J is TRBJ2-3, with D possibly being TRBD2 (6 bases). Looked up from germline, CDR1 is SGHRS and CDR2 is YFSETQ. V lost 1 base and J 4 bases, leaving 16 bases between the germline ends. This CDR3 is 16 amino acids long.

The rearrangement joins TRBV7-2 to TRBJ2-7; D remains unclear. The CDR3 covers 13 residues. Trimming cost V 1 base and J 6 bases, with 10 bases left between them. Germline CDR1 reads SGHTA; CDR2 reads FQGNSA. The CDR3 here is CASSLEVFGEQYF. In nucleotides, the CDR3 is TGTGCCAGCAGCTTAGAGGTTTTCGGCGAGCAGTACTTC.

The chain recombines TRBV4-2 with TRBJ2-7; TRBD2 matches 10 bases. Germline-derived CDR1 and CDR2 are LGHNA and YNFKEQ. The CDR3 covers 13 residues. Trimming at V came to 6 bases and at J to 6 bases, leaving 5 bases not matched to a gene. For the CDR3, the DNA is TGTGCCAGCAGTCCAGGACTAGCGGTCGAGCAGTACTTC. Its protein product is CASSPGLAVEQYF.

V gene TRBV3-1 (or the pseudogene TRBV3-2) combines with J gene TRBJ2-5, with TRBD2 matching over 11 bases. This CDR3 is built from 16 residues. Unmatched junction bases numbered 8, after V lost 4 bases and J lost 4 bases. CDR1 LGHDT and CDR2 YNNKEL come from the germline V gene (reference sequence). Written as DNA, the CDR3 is TGTGCCAGCAGCCGCCCACTAGCGGGGGCGGGAGAGACCCAGTACTTC. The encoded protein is CASSRPLAGAGETQYF.

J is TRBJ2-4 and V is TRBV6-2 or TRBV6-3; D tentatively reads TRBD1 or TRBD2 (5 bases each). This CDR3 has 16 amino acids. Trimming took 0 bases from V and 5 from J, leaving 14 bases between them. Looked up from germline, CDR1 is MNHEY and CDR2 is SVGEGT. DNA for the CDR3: TGTGCCAGCAGTTACTCGGCAGAGGGGACCCAAAACATTCAGTACTTC. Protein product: CASSYSAEGTQNIQYF.